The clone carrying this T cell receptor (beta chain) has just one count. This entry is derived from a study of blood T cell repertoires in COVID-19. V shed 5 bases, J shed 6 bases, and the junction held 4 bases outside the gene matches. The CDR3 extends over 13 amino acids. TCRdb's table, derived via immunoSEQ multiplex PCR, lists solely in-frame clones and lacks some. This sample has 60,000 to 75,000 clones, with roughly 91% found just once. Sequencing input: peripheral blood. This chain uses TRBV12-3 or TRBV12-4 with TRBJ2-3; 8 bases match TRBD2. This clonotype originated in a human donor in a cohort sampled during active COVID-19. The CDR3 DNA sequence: TGTGCCAGCAGTACCGGGAGGGCCGATACGCAGTATTTT. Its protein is CASSTGRADTQYF.